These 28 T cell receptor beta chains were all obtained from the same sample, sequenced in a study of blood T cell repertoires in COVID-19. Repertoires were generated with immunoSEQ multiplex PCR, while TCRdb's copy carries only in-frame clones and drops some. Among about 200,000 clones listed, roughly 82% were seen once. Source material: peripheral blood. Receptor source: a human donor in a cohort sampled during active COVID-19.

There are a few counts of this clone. CDR3 nucleotides: TGTGCCAGCAGCGCAATCCTGCGGGAGAAAAAGGCTGAAGCTTTCTTT. As protein: CASSAILREKKAEAFF. The V call is TRBV13, the J call TRBJ1-1; D unclear. The germline gives CDR1 PRHDT, CDR2 FYEKMQ (reference sequence). The CDR3 is 16 amino acids. Trimming shortened V by 5 bases and J by 6 bases, and 22 bases separated the two germline ends.

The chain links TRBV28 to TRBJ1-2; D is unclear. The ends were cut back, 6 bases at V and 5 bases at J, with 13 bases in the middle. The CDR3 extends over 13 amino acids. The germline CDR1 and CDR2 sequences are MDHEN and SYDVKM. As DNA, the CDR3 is TGTGCCAGCAGGAAGGGAGCTACTTATGGCTACACCTTC. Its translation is CASRKGATYGYTF.

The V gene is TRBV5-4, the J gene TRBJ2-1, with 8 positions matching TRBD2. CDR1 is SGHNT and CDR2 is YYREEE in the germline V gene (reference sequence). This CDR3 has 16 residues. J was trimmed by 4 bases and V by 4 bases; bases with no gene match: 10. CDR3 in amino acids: CASSPTGLEGYNEQFF. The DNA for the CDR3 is TGTGCCAGCAGCCCAACGGGACTAGAAGGGTACAATGAGCAGTTCTTC.

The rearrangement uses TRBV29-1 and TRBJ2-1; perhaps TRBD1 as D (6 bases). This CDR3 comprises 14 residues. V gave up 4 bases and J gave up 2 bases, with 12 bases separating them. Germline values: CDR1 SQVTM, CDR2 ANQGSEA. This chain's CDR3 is CSVVGRGAYNEQFF. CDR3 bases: TGCAGCGTTGTAGGCAGGGGTGCCTACAATGAGCAGTTCTTC.

CDR3: CASSLRDGSSYEQYF. DNA of the CDR3: TGCGCCAGCAGCCTACGGGACGGGAGCTCCTACGAGCAGTACTTC. The chain joins TRBV5-1 to TRBJ2-7; TRBD2 is a possible D gene (6 bases). Germline V lookup: CDR1 SGHRS, CDR2 YFSETQ. The CDR3 consists of 15 residues. V lost 4 bases and J 0 bases, leaving 14 bases between the germline ends. The whole variable domain, filled in from reference TRBV5-1 and TRBJ2-7, reads KAGVTQTPRYLIKTRGQQVTLSCSPISGHRSVSWYQQTPGQGLQFLFEYFSETQRNKGNFPGRFSGRQFSNSRSEMNVSTLELGDSALYLCASSLRDGSSYEQYFGPGTRLTVT.

CDR3 nucleotide sequence: TGTGCCAGCAGTACAACCCCGGGGAGGGAAAATGAAAAACTGTTTTTT. Protein: CASSTTPGRENEKLFF. The rearrangement joins TRBV27 to TRBJ1-4; D remains unclear. Trimming removed 5 bases from V and 5 bases from J, with 18 bases in between. Germline V gene lookup returns CDR1 MNHEY and CDR2 SMNVEV (reference sequence). The length of the CDR3 is 16 residues.

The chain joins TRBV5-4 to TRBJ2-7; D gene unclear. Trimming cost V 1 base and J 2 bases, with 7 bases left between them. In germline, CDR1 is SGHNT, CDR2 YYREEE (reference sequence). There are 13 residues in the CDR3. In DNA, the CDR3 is TGTGCCAGCAGCTTGACTAACACCTACGAGCAGTACTTC. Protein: CASSLTNTYEQYF. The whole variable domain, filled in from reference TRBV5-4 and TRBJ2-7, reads ETGVTQSPTHLIKTRGQQVTLRCSSQSGHNTVSWYQQALGQGPQFIFQYYREEENGRGNFPPRFSGLQFPNYSSELNVNALELDDSALYLCASSLTNTYEQYFGPGTRLTVT.

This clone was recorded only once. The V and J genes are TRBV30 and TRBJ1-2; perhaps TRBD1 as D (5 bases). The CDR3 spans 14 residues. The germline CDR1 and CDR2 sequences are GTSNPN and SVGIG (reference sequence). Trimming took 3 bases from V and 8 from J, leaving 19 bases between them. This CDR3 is CAWSLQDGRRGYTF. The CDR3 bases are TGTGCCTGGAGCCTACAGGACGGGAGAAGGGGCTACACCTTC.

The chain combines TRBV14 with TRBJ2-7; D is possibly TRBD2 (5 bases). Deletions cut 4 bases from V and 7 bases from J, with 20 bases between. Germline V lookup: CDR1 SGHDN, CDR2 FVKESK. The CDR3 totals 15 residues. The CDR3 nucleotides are TGTGCCAGCAGCCCCCAGGAGCGGTCTACGGGTGAGCAGTACTTC. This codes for CASSPQERSTGEQYF.

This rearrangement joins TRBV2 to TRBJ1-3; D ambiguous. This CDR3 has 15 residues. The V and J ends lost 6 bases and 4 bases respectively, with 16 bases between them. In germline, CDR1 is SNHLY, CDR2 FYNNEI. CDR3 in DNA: TGTGCCAGCAGCCTGTCCCCGGGGTCCGGAAACACCATATATTTT. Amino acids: CASSLSPGSGNTIYF.

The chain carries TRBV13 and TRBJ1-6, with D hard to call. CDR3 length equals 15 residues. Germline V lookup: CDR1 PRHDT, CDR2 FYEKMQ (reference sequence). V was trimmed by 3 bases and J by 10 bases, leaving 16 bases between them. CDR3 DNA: TGTGCCAGCAGCTTTTTTTCGGGAAAACGATCACCCCTCCACTTT. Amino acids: CASSFFSGKRSPLHF.

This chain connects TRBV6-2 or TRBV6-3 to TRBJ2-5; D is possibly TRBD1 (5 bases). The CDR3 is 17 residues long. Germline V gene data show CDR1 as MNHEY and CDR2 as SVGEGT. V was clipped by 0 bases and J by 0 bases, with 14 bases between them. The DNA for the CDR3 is TGTGCCAGCAGTTACTCGGTGTACCGGACAAACCAAGAGACCCAGTACTTC. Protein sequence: CASSYSVYRTNQETQYF.

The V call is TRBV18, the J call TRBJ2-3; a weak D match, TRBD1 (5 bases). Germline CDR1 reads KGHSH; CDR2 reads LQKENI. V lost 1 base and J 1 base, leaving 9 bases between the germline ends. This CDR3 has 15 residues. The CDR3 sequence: CASSPQGPGTDTQYF. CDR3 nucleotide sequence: TGTGCCAGCTCACCACAGGGGCCGGGCACAGATACGCAGTATTTT.

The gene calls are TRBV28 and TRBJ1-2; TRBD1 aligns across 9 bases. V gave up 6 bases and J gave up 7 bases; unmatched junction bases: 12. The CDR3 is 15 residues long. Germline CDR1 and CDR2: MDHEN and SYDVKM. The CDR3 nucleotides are TGTGCCAGCAGCCTTCTCCAACAGGGGGCAAGTGGCTACACCTTC. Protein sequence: CASSLLQQGASGYTF.

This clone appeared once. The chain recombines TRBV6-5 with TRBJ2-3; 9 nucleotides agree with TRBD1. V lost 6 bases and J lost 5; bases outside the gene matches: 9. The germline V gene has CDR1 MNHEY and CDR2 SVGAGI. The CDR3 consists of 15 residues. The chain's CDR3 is CASSKTGQGKDTQYF. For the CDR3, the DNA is TGTGCCAGCAGCAAAACGGGACAGGGAAAAGATACGCAGTATTTT.

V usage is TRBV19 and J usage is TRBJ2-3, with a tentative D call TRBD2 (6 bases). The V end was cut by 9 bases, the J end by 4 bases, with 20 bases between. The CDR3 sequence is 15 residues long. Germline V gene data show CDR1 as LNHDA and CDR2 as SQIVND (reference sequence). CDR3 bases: TGTGCCAGCGCAAAGGGCGGGGTGAGGGCAGATACGCAGTATTTT. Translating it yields CASAKGGVRADTQYF.

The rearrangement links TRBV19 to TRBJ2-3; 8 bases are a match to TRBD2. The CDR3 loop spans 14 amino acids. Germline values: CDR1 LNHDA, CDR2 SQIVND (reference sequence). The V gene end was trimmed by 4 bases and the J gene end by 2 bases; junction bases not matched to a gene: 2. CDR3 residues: CASSTSGYTDTQYF. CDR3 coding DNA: TGTGCCAGTAGTACTAGCGGGTACACAGATACGCAGTATTTT.

The CDR3 DNA follows: TGTGCCAGCTCAGAGCGGGAGGGCTTCTACAATGAGCAGTTCTTC. Its protein product is CASSEREGFYNEQFF. This chain uses TRBV18 with TRBJ2-1; 10 bases fit TRBD2. CDR3 length equals 15 residues. Trimming at V came to 5 bases and at J to 3 bases, leaving 4 bases not matched to a gene. Germline V CDR1 and CDR2: KGHSH, LQKENI. The whole variable domain, remainder taken from reference TRBV18 and TRBJ2-1, is NAGVMQNPRHLVRRRGQEARLRCSPMKGHSHVYWYRQLPEEGLKFMVYLQKENIIDESGMPKERFSAEFPKEGPSILRIQQVVRGDSAAYFCASSEREGFYNEQFFGPGTRLTVL.

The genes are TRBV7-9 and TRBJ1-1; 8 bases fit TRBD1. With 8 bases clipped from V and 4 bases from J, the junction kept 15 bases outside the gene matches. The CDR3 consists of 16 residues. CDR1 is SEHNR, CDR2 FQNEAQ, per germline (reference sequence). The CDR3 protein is CASAPFFAGGRTEAFF. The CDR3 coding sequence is TGTGCCAGCGCCCCTTTCTTTGCAGGGGGCCGCACTGAAGCTTTCTTT.

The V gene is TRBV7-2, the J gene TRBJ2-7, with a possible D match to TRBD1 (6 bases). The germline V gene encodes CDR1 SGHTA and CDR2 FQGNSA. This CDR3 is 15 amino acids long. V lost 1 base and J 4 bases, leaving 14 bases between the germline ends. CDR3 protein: CASSLGGTQFYEQYF. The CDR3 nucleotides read TGTGCCAGCAGCTTAGGTGGGACACAGTTTTACGAGCAGTACTTC.

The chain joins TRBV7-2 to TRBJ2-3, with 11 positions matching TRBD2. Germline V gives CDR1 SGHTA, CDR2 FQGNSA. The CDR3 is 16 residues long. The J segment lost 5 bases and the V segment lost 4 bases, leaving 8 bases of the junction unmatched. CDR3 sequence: CASSYLAGGGGDTQYF. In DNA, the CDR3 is TGTGCCAGCAGCTATTTAGCGGGAGGGGGTGGAGATACGCAGTATTTT.

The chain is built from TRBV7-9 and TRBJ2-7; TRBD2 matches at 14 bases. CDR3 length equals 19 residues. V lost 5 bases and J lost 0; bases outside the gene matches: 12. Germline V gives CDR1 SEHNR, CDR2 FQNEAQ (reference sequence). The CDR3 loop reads CASSVSGLAGVLSSYEQYF. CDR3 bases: TGTGCCAGCAGCGTTTCGGGACTAGCGGGAGTTCTTAGCTCCTACGAGCAGTACTTC.

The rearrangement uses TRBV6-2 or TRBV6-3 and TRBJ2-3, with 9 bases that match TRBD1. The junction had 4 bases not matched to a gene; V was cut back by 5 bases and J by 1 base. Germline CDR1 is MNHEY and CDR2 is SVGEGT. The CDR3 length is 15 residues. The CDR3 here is CASSPRDRGTDTQYF. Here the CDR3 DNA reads TGTGCCAGCAGTCCCCGGGACAGGGGCACAGATACGCAGTATTTT.

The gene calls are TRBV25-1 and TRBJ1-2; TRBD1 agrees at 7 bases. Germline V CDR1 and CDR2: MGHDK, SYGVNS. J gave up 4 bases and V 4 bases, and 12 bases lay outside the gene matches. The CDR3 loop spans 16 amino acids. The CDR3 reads CASSGTRQGRSYGYTF. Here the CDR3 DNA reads TGTGCCAGCAGTGGAACAAGACAGGGCCGGAGCTATGGCTACACCTTC.

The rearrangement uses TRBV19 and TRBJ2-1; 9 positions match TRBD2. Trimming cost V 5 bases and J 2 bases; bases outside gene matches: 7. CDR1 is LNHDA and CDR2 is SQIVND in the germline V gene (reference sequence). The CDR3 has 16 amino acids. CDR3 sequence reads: CASSSIAGATYNEQFF. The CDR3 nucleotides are TGTGCCAGTAGTTCAATAGCGGGGGCTACCTACAATGAGCAGTTCTTC.

The CDR3 spells CASSLRGSLGEQYF. In DNA form, the CDR3 reads TGTGCCAGCAGCTTAAGGGGGTCCTTGGGTGAGCAGTACTTC. The chain employs TRBV13 and TRBJ2-7; the D gene is possibly TRBD1 (6 bases). With 2 bases removed from V and 7 bases from J, the gap between germline ends came to 15 bases. CDR1 is PRHDT, CDR2 FYEKMQ, per germline (reference sequence). CDR3 size: 14 residues.

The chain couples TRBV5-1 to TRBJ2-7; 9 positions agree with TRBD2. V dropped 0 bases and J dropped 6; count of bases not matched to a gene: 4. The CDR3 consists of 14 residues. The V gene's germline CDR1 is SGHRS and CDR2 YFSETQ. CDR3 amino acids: CASSLVAGAAEQYF. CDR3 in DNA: TGCGCCAGCAGCTTGGTAGCGGGAGCCGCCGAGCAGTACTTC.

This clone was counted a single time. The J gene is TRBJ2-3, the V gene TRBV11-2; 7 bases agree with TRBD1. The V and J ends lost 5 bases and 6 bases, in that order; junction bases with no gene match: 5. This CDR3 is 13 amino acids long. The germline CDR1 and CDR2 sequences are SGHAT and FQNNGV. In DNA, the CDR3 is TGTGCCAGCAGCATCGACAGGGATGATACGCAGTATTTT. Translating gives CASSIDRDDTQYF.